Following are 6 T cell receptor beta chains from one sample sequenced in a study of blood T cell repertoires in COVID-19. The protocol was immunoSEQ multiplex PCR, while the TCRdb copy is restricted to in-frame clones and leaves out a portion. The top ten clones hold around 2.9% of a sample with 140,000 or so clones, 85% of them seen once. Sequenced: peripheral blood. The receptors come from a man in his fifties or sixties with acute or convalescent COVID-19.

This chain connects TRBV20-1 to TRBJ2-2, with no clear D. Trimming removed 3 bases from V and 0 bases from J, with 5 bases in between. The CDR3 has 13 residues. Germline CDR1 is DFQATT and CDR2 is SNEGSKA (reference sequence). The CDR3: CSASYSNTGELFF. The CDR3 nucleotides are TGCAGTGCTAGTTATTCGAACACCGGGGAGCTGTTTTTT.

The V call is TRBV6-5, the J call TRBJ1-6; 9 bases match TRBD1. Trimming at V came to 4 bases and at J to 13 bases, leaving 14 bases not matched to a gene. The germline V gene encodes CDR1 MNHEY and CDR2 SVGAGI. The CDR3 loop spans 16 amino acids. The CDR3 sequence: CASSFRPGQGTFPLHF. CDR3 sequence (DNA): TGTGCCAGCAGTTTTAGGCCGGGACAGGGTACTTTCCCCCTCCACTTT.

The chain recombines TRBV11-2 with TRBJ2-1; D is possibly TRBD1 (6 bases). With 4 bases removed from V and 7 bases from J, the gap between germline ends came to 20 bases. The CDR3 is 16 amino acids. From germline, CDR1 is SGHAT and CDR2 FQNNGV. In nucleotides, the CDR3 is TGTGCCAGCAGCTCCGGTGGGCAGGGGCTGCGTAATGAGCAGTTCTTC. Its protein is CASSSGGQGLRNEQFF.

The chain uses TRBV6-5 and TRBJ1-5; maybe TRBD1 (6 bases). This CDR3 spans 12 amino acids. Germline V gives CDR1 MNHEY, CDR2 SVGAGI. V was clipped by 8 bases and J by 4 bases, with 9 bases between them. The CDR3 spells CASSRGNQPQHF. Written as DNA, the CDR3 is TGTGCCAGCTCCAGGGGAAATCAGCCCCAGCATTTT.

This chain joins TRBV12-3 or TRBV12-4 and TRBJ2-7, with D maybe TRBD1 (5 bases). The length of the CDR3 is 13 residues. With 6 bases removed from V and 6 bases from J, the gap between germline ends came to 15 bases. CDR3 region: CASRPRETGEQYF. For the CDR3, the DNA is TGTGCCAGCAGACCCAGGGAAACGGGCGAGCAGTACTTC.

The V and J genes are TRBV3-1 (or the pseudogene TRBV3-2) and TRBJ1-1; D ambiguous. The germline V and J ends were trimmed by 4 bases and 10 bases, with 19 bases remaining between them. Germline CDR1 and CDR2: LGHDT and YNNKEL (reference sequence). The CDR3 loop spans 14 amino acids. The CDR3: CASSPPLNVRVAFF. CDR3 in DNA: TGTGCCAGCAGCCCGCCGTTAAACGTTCGGGTAGCTTTCTTT.